Listed here are 8 T cell receptor beta chains from one sample, sequenced in a study of tumor-infiltrating lymphocytes in primary liver carcinoma. Germline DNA was also extracted, and blood RNA derived from unsorted whole blood. TCR beta cDNA was prepared out of roughly 0.45 ug total RNA by means of a constant-region primer. Three nested multiplex PCR rounds of slightly modified ARM-PCR generated TCR beta libraries. A C-beta reverse primer and TRBV1-TRBV30 forward primers served in each of the first two PCR rounds, at ten to eleven cycles apiece. One entry per CDR3 protein, called by TCRdb with MiXCR from the multiplex PCR reads. The table has approximately 320,000 distinct CDR3 sequences, approximately 58% seen once. What was sequenced was peripheral blood. The receptor source for this set is a woman between 25 and 40 years old with primary liver carcinoma and hepatitis B virus infection.

The V call is TRBV12-3 or TRBV12-4, the J call TRBJ1-1; 7 bases are shared with TRBD1. V shed 6 bases and J 3 bases; nucleotides not matched to a gene: 4. The CDR3 has 13 amino acids. CDR3 DNA: TGTGCCAGCAGGAAGGGACAGTACACTGAAGCTTTCTTT. Translated, it gives CASRKGQYTEAFF.

The rearrangement uses TRBV5-4 and TRBJ2-7, with D perhaps matching TRBD1 or TRBD2 (5 bases each). The CDR3 is made up of 11 amino acids. V gave up 5 bases and J gave up 6 bases, with 9 bases separating them. CDR1 and CDR2 from the germline V gene are SGHNT and YYREEE (reference sequence). As DNA, the CDR3 is TGTGCCAGCAGTAGGGACGTCGAGCAGTACTTC. Translating it yields CASSRDVEQYF.

The J gene is TRBJ2-2, the V gene TRBV12-3 or TRBV12-4; 10 bases line up with TRBD2. The CDR3 consists of 16 residues. The junction had 7 bases not matched to a gene; V was cut back by 5 bases and J by 4 bases. For the CDR3, the DNA is TGTGCCAGCAGTCGCAGCGGGAGGGGTGGCACCGGGGAGCTGTTTTTT. Its protein is CASSRSGRGGTGELFF.

This CDR3 is CAHRSSGANVLTF. The CDR3 DNA reads TGTGCCCATAGGTCCTCTGGGGCCAACGTCCTGACTTTC. V is TRBV28 and J is TRBJ2-6; no reliable D call. CDR1 is MDHEN, CDR2 SYDVKM, per germline. CDR3 size: 13 residues. Trimming shortened V by 11 bases and J by 0 bases, and 8 bases separated the two germline ends.

Details on this clonotype: Since a much larger clone is just one base distant, this may be a read error. V is TRBV12-3 or TRBV12-4 and J is TRBJ1-4, with D unresolved. The CDR3 has 13 amino acids. V shed 7 bases and J shed 8 bases, with 14 bases lying between them. Here the CDR3 reads CASTLGYDEKLFF. The CDR3 nucleotides read TGTGCCAGCACTTTGGGGTATGACGAAAAACTGTTTTTT.

The chain has TRBV5-5 and TRBJ2-5; either TRBD1 or TRBD2 may fit D (5 bases each). V was shortened by 4 bases and J by 5 bases, with 15 bases between the two germline ends. Germline V CDR1 and CDR2: SGHKS, YYEKEE (reference sequence). This CDR3 is built from 14 residues. Here the CDR3 DNA reads TGTGCCAGCAGCATCTGGGACGGCGGGGAGACCCAGTACTTC. Its protein is CASSIWDGGETQYF.

This clonotype showed up many times. The gene calls are TRBV6-1 and TRBJ2-2; weak D call: TRBD1 (6 bases). Looked up from germline, CDR1 is MNHNS and CDR2 is SASEGT. CDR3 length equals 14 residues. V dropped 4 bases and J dropped 4 bases, with 10 bases sitting between them. The CDR3 loop reads CASSGTVLTGELFF. CDR3 bases: TGTGCCAGCAGTGGGACAGTACTCACCGGGGAGCTGTTTTTT.

This clonotype was recorded a few times. The rearrangement links TRBV5-6 to TRBJ2-2; 10 nucleotides match TRBD2. Trimming cost V 0 bases and J 6 bases; bases outside gene matches: 11. The CDR3 runs to 18 residues. CDR1 SGHDT and CDR2 YYEEEE come from the germline V gene. This chain's CDR3 is CASSLVKASGSFAGELFF. In DNA form, the CDR3 reads TGTGCCAGCAGCTTGGTCAAGGCTAGCGGGAGTTTCGCCGGGGAGCTGTTTTTT.